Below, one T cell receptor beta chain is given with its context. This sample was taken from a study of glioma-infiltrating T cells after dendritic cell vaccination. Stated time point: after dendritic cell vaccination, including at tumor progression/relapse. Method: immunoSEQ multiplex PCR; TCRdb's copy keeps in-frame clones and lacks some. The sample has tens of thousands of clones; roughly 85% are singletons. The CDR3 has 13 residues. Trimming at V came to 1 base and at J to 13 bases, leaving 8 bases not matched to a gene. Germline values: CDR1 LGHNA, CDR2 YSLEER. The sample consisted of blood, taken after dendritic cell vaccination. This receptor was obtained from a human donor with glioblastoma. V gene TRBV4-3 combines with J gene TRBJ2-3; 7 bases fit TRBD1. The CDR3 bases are TGCGCCAGCAGCCAAGGGGACAGCCGAGTTAAGTATTTT. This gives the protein CASSQGDSRVKYF.